What follows are 9 T cell receptor beta chains derived from one specimen sequenced in a study of cytomegalovirus exposure and HLA in healthy donors. PCR amplification relied on 60 Vbeta primers (plus 13 Jbeta primers). Method: immunoSEQ multiplex PCR; TCRdb's copy keeps in-frame clones and lacks some. Among over 20,000 clones, around 70% were seen once, and the ten largest hold 4% to 5.5%. The sample taken for sequencing was PBMCs. The receptors shown here come from a woman between 50 and 59 years old in good health and CMV-seronegative.

The chain uses TRBV2 and TRBJ1-1, with D uncertain. CDR1 and CDR2 (germline): SNHLY, FYNNEI. The V and J ends lost 11 bases and 0 bases respectively, with 13 bases between them. The CDR3 contains 13 residues. This CDR3 is CAHQRELNTEAFF. The CDR3 DNA reads as TGTGCCCATCAACGGGAGTTGAACACTGAAGCTTTCTTT.

This clone came up a few times. The genes are TRBV4-2 and TRBJ2-1, with TRBD2 identical over 9 bases. This CDR3 is built from 16 residues. The J segment lost 0 bases and the V segment lost 0 bases, leaving 0 bases of the junction unmatched. Germline loops: CDR1 LGHNA, CDR2 YNFKEQ. The CDR3, as DNA: TGTGCCAGCAGCCAAGAGACTAGCGGCTCCTACAATGAGCAGTTCTTC. Encoded protein: CASSQETSGSYNEQFF.

The chain employs TRBV27 and TRBJ2-5, with no clear D. V was shortened by 7 bases and J by 4 bases, with 7 bases between the two germline ends. CDR1 and CDR2 (germline): MNHEY, SMNVEV (reference sequence). The CDR3 totals 11 residues. CDR3 nucleotide sequence: TGTGCCAGCACCTTCCGAGAGACCCAGTACTTC. It is translated as CASTFRETQYF.

V usage is TRBV29-1 and J usage is TRBJ2-7; D unresolved. The CDR3 is 13 residues long. The germline gives CDR1 SQVTM, CDR2 ANQGSEA. The V gene lost 1 base and the J gene lost 2 bases, with 9 bases spanning the gap. The CDR3 is CSVEAEAPYEQYF. The CDR3 DNA follows: TGCAGCGTTGAAGCCGAAGCCCCCTACGAGCAGTACTTC.

The gene calls are TRBV6-5 and TRBJ1-1, with D hard to call. Trimming removed 0 bases from V and 11 bases from J, with 13 bases in between. The CDR3 has 13 residues. The germline V gene has CDR1 MNHEY and CDR2 SVGAGI. The CDR3 is CASSYSRLELAFF. The CDR3 DNA follows: TGTGCCAGCAGTTACTCAAGGCTAGAGTTGGCTTTCTTT.

This chain links TRBV7-2 with TRBJ1-5, with a possible D match to TRBD1 (6 bases). V lost 0 bases and J 6 bases, leaving 9 bases between the germline ends. Germline V gene lookup returns CDR1 SGHTA and CDR2 FQGNSA. The CDR3 has 14 residues. The CDR3 sequence: CASSLAPGAQPQHF. CDR3 bases: TGTGCCAGCAGCTTAGCCCCAGGGGCTCAGCCCCAGCATTTT.

The V call is TRBV15, the J call TRBJ2-2; D is unclear. CDR1 is LNHNV and CDR2 is YYDKDF in the germline V gene (reference sequence). V shed 0 bases and J shed 6 bases, with 5 bases lying between them. The CDR3 has 13 amino acids. The CDR3, as DNA: TGTGCCACCAGCAGAGATCCGGCCGGGGAGCTGTTTTTT. As protein: CATSRDPAGELFF.

This chain connects TRBV19 to TRBJ2-5; D perhaps matches TRBD1 (5 bases). Trimming left V 6 bases short and J 1 base short, with 9 bases between. The CDR3 has 13 residues. Germline V gene sequence: CDR1 LNHDA, CDR2 SQIVND (reference sequence). The CDR3 reads CASSPQAQETQYF. The CDR3 nucleotides are TGTGCCAGTAGCCCACAGGCCCAAGAGACCCAGTACTTC.

This rearrangement joins TRBV4-2 to TRBJ2-5; 10 nucleotides align to TRBD1. Germline V CDR1 and CDR2: LGHNA, YNFKEQ. The J segment lost 1 base and the V segment lost 0 bases, leaving 2 bases of the junction unmatched. This CDR3 has 16 amino acids. The CDR3 sequence: CASSQDRTGGQETQYF. CDR3 in DNA: TGTGCCAGCAGCCAAGATCGGACAGGGGGCCAAGAGACCCAGTACTTC.